This is a list of T cell receptor beta chains from one sample in a study of blood T cells in healthy people across ages. MiXCR, applied by TCRdb to the 5' RACE reads, yields one record per CDR3 protein. The table lists 1,500,000 or so distinct CDR3 sequences, 35% to 45% of them singletons. Sequenced material: blood. These receptors all come from a woman aged 18-35 years in good health. CDR3s include the opening cysteine and the closing phenylalanine or tryptophan. The D gene is left open where the match is weak. Not every row has a clone size; where given, it reads once, few, many or a size class.

v_call: TRBV6-6
j_call: TRBJ2-7
clone_size: few
d_call: TRBD2
cdr3_nt: TGTGCCAGCAGTGCCCTGACTAGCGGGAGCCTCGAGCAGTACTTC
cdr3_aa: CASSALTSGSLEQYF

v_call: TRBV2
j_call: TRBJ2-7
clone_size: NA
d_call: TRBD1
cdr3_nt: TGTGCCATCAATTTCCGGGACAGGGCGGACGAGCAGTACTTC
cdr3_aa: CAINFRDRADEQYF

v_call: TRBV29-1
j_call: TRBJ1-2
clone_size: NA
d_call: NA
cdr3_nt: TGCAGCGTTTCAGGGCTTGCCTATGGCTACACCTTC
cdr3_aa: CSVSGLAYGYTF

v_call: TRBV6-1
j_call: TRBJ2-5
clone_size: NA
d_call: NA
cdr3_nt: TGTGCCAGCAGCACCTACAAGGGGGAGACCCAGTACTTC
cdr3_aa: CASSTYKGETQYF

v_call: TRBV7-9
j_call: TRBJ2-3
clone_size: many
d_call: TRBD2
cdr3_nt: TGTGCCAGCAGCTTAGTAGGCGGGACTAGAATCCCCGATACGCAGTATTTT
cdr3_aa: CASSLVGGTRIPDTQYF

v_call: TRBV11-2
j_call: TRBJ2-1
clone_size: many
d_call: NA
cdr3_nt: TGTGCCAGCAGCTTCAGTTACCCGAGCTCCTACAATGAGCAGTTCTTC
cdr3_aa: CASSFSYPSSYNEQFF

v_call: TRBV4-3
j_call: TRBJ2-3
clone_size: many
d_call: TRBD2
cdr3_nt: TGCGCCAGCAGCCAGGAGACTAGCGGCACAGATACGCAGTATTTT
cdr3_aa: CASSQETSGTDTQYF

v_call: TRBV6-2/TRBV6-3
j_call: TRBJ2-3
clone_size: NA
d_call: NA
cdr3_nt: TGTGCCAGCAGTTCGTTAACCAATACGCAGTATTTT
cdr3_aa: CASSSLTNTQYF

v_call: TRBV7-2
j_call: TRBJ1-6
clone_size: NA
d_call: NA
cdr3_nt: TGTGCCAGCAGCTTAGCAACTGGGGTATATTCACCCCTCCACTTT
cdr3_aa: CASSLATGVYSPLHF

v_call: TRBV11-2
j_call: TRBJ1-1
clone_size: NA
d_call: NA
cdr3_nt: TGTGCCAGCAGTGGTTGGGGCGCTGAAGCTTTCTTT
cdr3_aa: CASSGWGAEAFF

v_call: TRBV6-2/TRBV6-3
j_call: TRBJ2-3
clone_size: many
d_call: NA
cdr3_nt: TGTGCCAGCAGTTACAGAGACACAGATACGCAGTATTTT
cdr3_aa: CASSYRDTDTQYF

v_call: TRBV6-5
j_call: TRBJ1-1
clone_size: many
d_call: NA
cdr3_nt: TGTGCCAGCAGCTCAGGGGTTACTGAAGCTTTCTTT
cdr3_aa: CASSSGVTEAFF

v_call: TRBV6-2/TRBV6-3
j_call: TRBJ2-1
clone_size: NA
d_call: TRBD2
cdr3_nt: TGTGCCAGCAGCACTAGCGGGAGGGCCTACAATGAGCAGTTCTTC
cdr3_aa: CASSTSGRAYNEQFF

v_call: TRBV7-9
j_call: TRBJ2-1
clone_size: NA
d_call: TRBD1
cdr3_nt: TGTGCCAGCAGCCCATCGGGACAGGGCTACAGTGAGCAGTTCTTC
cdr3_aa: CASSPSGQGYSEQFF

v_call: TRBV6-4
j_call: TRBJ2-2
clone_size: NA
d_call: NA
cdr3_nt: TGTGCCAACAGTGAAAGCTTATACACCGGGGAGCTGTTTTTT
cdr3_aa: CANSESLYTGELFF

v_call: TRBV28
j_call: TRBJ2-7
clone_size: few
d_call: TRBD2
cdr3_nt: TGTGCCAGCAGTTTATTGGGGGGGGGCTCCTACGAGCAGTACTTC
cdr3_aa: CASSLLGGGSYEQYF

v_call: TRBV20-1
j_call: TRBJ2-2
clone_size: NA
d_call: TRBD2
cdr3_nt: TGCAGTGCTAGAGTGTTCCTCTTAGCGGGAGGAACCGGGGAGCTGTTTTTT
cdr3_aa: CSARVFLLAGGTGELFF

v_call: TRBV20-1
j_call: TRBJ2-6
clone_size: NA
d_call: NA
cdr3_nt: TGCAGTGCTAGAGATCGACCCCGAGACGTCCTGACTTTC
cdr3_aa: CSARDRPRDVLTF

v_call: TRBV29-1
j_call: TRBJ2-1
clone_size: NA
d_call: NA
cdr3_nt: TGCAGCGTTGATTGGCTCCACCAAACGGCCTACAATGAGCAGTTCTTC
cdr3_aa: CSVDWLHQTAYNEQFF

v_call: TRBV7-9
j_call: TRBJ2-5
clone_size: NA
d_call: NA
cdr3_nt: TGTGCCAGCAGACCCTCCGTCCAAGAGACCCAGTACTTC
cdr3_aa: CASRPSVQETQYF

v_call: TRBV15
j_call: TRBJ2-1
clone_size: few
d_call: TRBD1
cdr3_nt: TGTGCCACCAGCAGCCGGGACAGAGTGTACAATGAGCAGTTCTTC
cdr3_aa: CATSSRDRVYNEQFF

v_call: TRBV21-1
j_call: TRBJ2-3
clone_size: few
d_call: NA
cdr3_nt: TGTGCCAGCATCGGACAGGGGGGATTCACAGATACGCAGTATTTT
cdr3_aa: CASIGQGGFTDTQYF

v_call: TRBV15
j_call: TRBJ1-1
clone_size: NA
d_call: NA
cdr3_nt: TGTGCCACCAGCAGAGATTACGGGACGGGACGGATGAACACTGAAGCTTTCTTT
cdr3_aa: CATSRDYGTGRMNTEAFF

v_call: TRBV6-5
j_call: TRBJ2-1
clone_size: many
d_call: TRBD2
cdr3_nt: TGTGCCAGCAGTTACCGGCTAGCGGGGTACAATGAGCAGTTCTTC
cdr3_aa: CASSYRLAGYNEQFF

v_call: TRBV6-2/TRBV6-3
j_call: TRBJ2-7
clone_size: NA
d_call: TRBD1
cdr3_nt: TGTGCCAGCAGTGTCGGGACAGGAGCAGTCGAGCAGTACTTC
cdr3_aa: CASSVGTGAVEQYF

v_call: TRBV28
j_call: TRBJ2-7
clone_size: few
d_call: NA
cdr3_nt: TGTGCCAGCACTTCGACGGACAATTTTGACGAGCAGTACTTC
cdr3_aa: CASTSTDNFDEQYF

v_call: TRBV6-5
j_call: TRBJ1-2
clone_size: NA
d_call: TRBD1
cdr3_nt: TGTGCCAGCAGCCGCCCGGGACAGGTTATCTATGGCTACACCTTC
cdr3_aa: CASSRPGQVIYGYTF

v_call: TRBV12-3/TRBV12-4
j_call: TRBJ2-5
clone_size: NA
d_call: NA
cdr3_nt: TGTGCCAGCAGTTTTATCCCCCCTCCGGGTGAGACCCAGTACTTC
cdr3_aa: CASSFIPPPGETQYF

v_call: TRBV7-9
j_call: TRBJ1-2
clone_size: few
d_call: NA
cdr3_nt: TGTGCCAGCAGCTTAACGAGGGACTTTAACTATGGCTACACCTTC
cdr3_aa: CASSLTRDFNYGYTF

v_call: TRBV7-2
j_call: TRBJ2-1
clone_size: few
d_call: NA
cdr3_nt: TGTGCCAGCAGCTTCTTTAGCCGGAGGGGATCGGGTGAGCAGTTCTTC
cdr3_aa: CASSFFSRRGSGEQFF

v_call: TRBV5-1
j_call: TRBJ1-1
clone_size: NA
d_call: NA
cdr3_nt: TGCGCCAGCAGCTTGGCCGCCCAAAGGGAAGCTTTCTTT
cdr3_aa: CASSLAAQREAFF

v_call: TRBV6-5
j_call: TRBJ2-1
clone_size: NA
d_call: TRBD2
cdr3_nt: TGTGCCAGCAGTTCTCTAGCGGCCCCCTACAGTGAGCAGTTCTTC
cdr3_aa: CASSSLAAPYSEQFF

v_call: TRBV7-8
j_call: TRBJ2-1
clone_size: NA
d_call: TRBD2
cdr3_nt: TGTGCCAGCAGCCAACCGTGGCGGGAGGTCAACAATGAGCAGTTCTTC
cdr3_aa: CASSQPWREVNNEQFF

v_call: TRBV4-2
j_call: TRBJ2-7
clone_size: NA
d_call: TRBD2
cdr3_nt: TGTGCCAGCAGCCAAGTCCCACTAGCGGGAGGGTACGAGCAGTACTTC
cdr3_aa: CASSQVPLAGGYEQYF

v_call: TRBV20-1
j_call: TRBJ1-4
clone_size: NA
d_call: NA
cdr3_nt: TGCAGTGCTAGAGAGACAAGCGCAACTAATGAAAAACTGTTTTTT
cdr3_aa: CSARETSATNEKLFF

v_call: TRBV20-1
j_call: TRBJ2-7
clone_size: few
d_call: NA
cdr3_nt: TGCAGTGCTAGAGATGGCTGGGACCCCGACGAGCAGTACTTC
cdr3_aa: CSARDGWDPDEQYF

v_call: TRBV6-1
j_call: TRBJ2-7
clone_size: few
d_call: TRBD1
cdr3_nt: TGTGCCAGCAGCCCGGACAGGGAGTCTAACGAGCAGTACTTC
cdr3_aa: CASSPDRESNEQYF

v_call: TRBV27
j_call: TRBJ2-7
clone_size: NA
d_call: TRBD2
cdr3_nt: TGTGCCAGCAGTCCGAGCGGGAGGGCCGATTGGGACAATGAGCAGTACTTC
cdr3_aa: CASSPSGRADWDNEQYF

v_call: TRBV2
j_call: TRBJ2-3
clone_size: NA
d_call: NA
cdr3_nt: TGTGCCAGCAGGGGAGGTTGGGACACCCTCACAGATACGCAGTATTTT
cdr3_aa: CASRGGWDTLTDTQYF

v_call: TRBV28
j_call: TRBJ1-5
clone_size: NA
d_call: TRBD1
cdr3_nt: TGTGCCAGCACCTACAGGGGCTGGCGGCCCCAGCATTTT
cdr3_aa: CASTYRGWRPQHF

v_call: TRBV27
j_call: TRBJ2-1
clone_size: few
d_call: NA
cdr3_nt: TGTGCCAGCAAGGGGGTACCACCGGGTGCTTACAATGAGCAGTTCTTC
cdr3_aa: CASKGVPPGAYNEQFF

v_call: TRBV3-1
j_call: TRBJ1-4
clone_size: few
d_call: NA
cdr3_nt: TGTGCCAGCAGCCAAGACCGGGTTGGAAAACTGTTTTTT
cdr3_aa: CASSQDRVGKLFF

v_call: TRBV2
j_call: TRBJ1-1
clone_size: NA
d_call: TRBD1
cdr3_nt: TGTGCCAGCAGAAGGGACCAGGGGGGGACTGAAGCTTTCTTT
cdr3_aa: CASRRDQGGTEAFF

v_call: TRBV2
j_call: TRBJ2-4
clone_size: NA
d_call: NA
cdr3_nt: TGTGCCGGCAAAAGGGGCGGTGAAAACATTCAGTACTTC
cdr3_aa: CAGKRGGENIQYF

v_call: TRBV28
j_call: TRBJ2-5
clone_size: few
d_call: NA
cdr3_nt: TGTGCCAGCAGAACCCTCATGACACCTAAAATCCAGGAGACCCAGTACTTC
cdr3_aa: CASRTLMTPKIQETQYF